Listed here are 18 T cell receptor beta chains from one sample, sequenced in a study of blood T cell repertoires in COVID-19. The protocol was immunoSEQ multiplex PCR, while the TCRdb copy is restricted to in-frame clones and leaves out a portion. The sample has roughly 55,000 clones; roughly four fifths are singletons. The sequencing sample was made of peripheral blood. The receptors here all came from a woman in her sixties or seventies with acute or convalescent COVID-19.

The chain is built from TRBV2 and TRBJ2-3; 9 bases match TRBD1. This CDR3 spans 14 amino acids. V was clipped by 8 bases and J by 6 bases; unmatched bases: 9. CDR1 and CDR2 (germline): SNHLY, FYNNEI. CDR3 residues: CASRDRVFYDTQYF. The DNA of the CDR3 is TGTGCCAGCCGGGACAGGGTTTTTTATGATACGCAGTATTTT.

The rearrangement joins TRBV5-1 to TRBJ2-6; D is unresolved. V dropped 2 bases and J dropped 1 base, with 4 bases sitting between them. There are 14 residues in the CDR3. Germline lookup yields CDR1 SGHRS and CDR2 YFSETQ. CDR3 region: CASSFGSGANVLTF. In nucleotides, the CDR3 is TGCGCCAGCAGCTTCGGGTCTGGGGCCAACGTCCTGACTTTC.

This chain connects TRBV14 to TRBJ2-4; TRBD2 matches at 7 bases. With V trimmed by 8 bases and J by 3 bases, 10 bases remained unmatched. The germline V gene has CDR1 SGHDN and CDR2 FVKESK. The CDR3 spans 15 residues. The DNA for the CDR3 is TGTGCCAGCGGCTCCTCCGGGGGGAGCAAAAACATTCAGTACTTC. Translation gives CASGSSGGSKNIQYF.

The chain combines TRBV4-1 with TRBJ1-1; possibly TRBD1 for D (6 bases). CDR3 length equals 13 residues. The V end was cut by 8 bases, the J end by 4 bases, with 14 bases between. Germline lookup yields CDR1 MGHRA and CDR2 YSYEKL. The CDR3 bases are TGCGCCAGCCACCCCGGGGGGCCCACTGAAGCTTTCTTT. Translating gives CASHPGGPTEAFF.

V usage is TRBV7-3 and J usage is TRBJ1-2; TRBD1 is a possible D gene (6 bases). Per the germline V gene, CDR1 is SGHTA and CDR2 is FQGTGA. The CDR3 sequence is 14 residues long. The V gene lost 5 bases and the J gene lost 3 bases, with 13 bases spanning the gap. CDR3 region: CASSTGYGDYGYTF. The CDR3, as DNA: TGTGCCAGCAGCACAGGGTATGGGGACTATGGCTACACCTTC.

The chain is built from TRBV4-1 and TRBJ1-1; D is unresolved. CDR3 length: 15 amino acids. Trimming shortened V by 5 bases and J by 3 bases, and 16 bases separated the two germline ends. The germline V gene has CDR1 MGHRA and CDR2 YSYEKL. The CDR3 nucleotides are TGCGCCAGCAGCGACGTACAAGGAGGATACACTGAAGCTTTCTTT. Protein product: CASSDVQGGYTEAFF.

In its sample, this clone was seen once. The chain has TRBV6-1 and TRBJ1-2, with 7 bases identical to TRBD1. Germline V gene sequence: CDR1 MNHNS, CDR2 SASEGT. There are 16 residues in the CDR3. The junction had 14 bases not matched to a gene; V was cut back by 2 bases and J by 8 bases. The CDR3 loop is CASSEIRGRLARGYTF. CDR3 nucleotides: TGTGCCAGCAGTGAAATCAGGGGGAGGCTTGCAAGGGGCTACACCTTC.

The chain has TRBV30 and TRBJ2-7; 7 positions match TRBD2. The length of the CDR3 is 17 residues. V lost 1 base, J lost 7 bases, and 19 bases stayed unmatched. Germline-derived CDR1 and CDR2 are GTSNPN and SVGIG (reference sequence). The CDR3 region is CAWSGFASIAGAWEQYF. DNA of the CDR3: TGTGCCTGGAGTGGGTTCGCGTCTATCGCGGGAGCGTGGGAGCAGTACTTC.

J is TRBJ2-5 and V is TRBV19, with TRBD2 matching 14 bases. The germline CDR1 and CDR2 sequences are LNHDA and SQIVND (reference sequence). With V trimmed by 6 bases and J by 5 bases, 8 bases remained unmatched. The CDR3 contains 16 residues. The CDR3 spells CASRPGLAGAGETQYF. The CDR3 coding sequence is TGTGCCAGTAGACCGGGACTAGCGGGAGCAGGCGAGACCCAGTACTTC.

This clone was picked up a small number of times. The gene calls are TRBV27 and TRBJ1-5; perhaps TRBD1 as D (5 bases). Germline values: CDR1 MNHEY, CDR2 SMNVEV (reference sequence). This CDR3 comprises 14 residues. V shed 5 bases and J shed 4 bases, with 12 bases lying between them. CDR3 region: CASSTDSYNQPQHF. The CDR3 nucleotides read TGTGCCAGCAGTACAGACAGCTATAATCAGCCCCAGCATTTT.

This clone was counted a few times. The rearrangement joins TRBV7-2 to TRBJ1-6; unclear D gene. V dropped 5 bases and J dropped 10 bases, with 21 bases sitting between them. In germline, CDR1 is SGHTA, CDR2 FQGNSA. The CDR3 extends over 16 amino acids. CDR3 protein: CASSQAVSPNSSPLHF. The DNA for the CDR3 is TGTGCCAGCAGCCAAGCGGTCTCCCCAAATTCGTCACCCCTCCACTTT.

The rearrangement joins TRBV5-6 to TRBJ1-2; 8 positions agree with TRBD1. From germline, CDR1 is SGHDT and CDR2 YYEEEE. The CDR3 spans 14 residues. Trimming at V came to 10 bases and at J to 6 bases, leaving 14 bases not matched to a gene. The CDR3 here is CAGRPRGRSHGYTF. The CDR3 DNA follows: TGTGCCGGCCGACCCAGGGGGCGCTCCCATGGCTACACCTTC.

Here the CDR3 DNA reads TGCGCCAGCAGCTCCGTTAGGGAGCGAGGACAGCCCCAGCATTTT. Translating it yields CASSSVRERGQPQHF. J is TRBJ1-5 and V is TRBV4-1; D remains ambiguous. The ends were cut back, 5 bases at V and 7 bases at J, with 18 bases in the middle. Germline assignment: CDR1 MGHRA and CDR2 YSYEKL. This CDR3 has 15 amino acids.

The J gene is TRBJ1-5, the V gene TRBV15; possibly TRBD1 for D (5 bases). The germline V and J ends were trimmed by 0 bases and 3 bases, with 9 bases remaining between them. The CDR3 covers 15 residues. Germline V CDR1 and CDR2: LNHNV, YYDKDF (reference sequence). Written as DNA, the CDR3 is TGTGCCACCAGCAGAGATGACAGAGACAATCAGCCCCAGCATTTT. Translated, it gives CATSRDDRDNQPQHF. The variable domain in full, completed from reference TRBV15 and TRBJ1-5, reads DAMVIQNPRYQVTQFGKPVTLSCSQTLNHNVMYWYQQKSSQAPKLLFHYYDKDFNNEADTPDNFQSRRPNTSFCFLDIRSPGLGDTAMYLCATSRDDRDNQPQHFGDGTRLSIL.

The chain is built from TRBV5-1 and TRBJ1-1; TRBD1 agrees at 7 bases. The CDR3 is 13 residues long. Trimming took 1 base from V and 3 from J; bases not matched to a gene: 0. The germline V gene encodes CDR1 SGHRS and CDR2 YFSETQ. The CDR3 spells CASSLRGHTEAFF. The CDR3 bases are TGCGCCAGCAGCTTGAGGGGGCACACTGAAGCTTTCTTT.

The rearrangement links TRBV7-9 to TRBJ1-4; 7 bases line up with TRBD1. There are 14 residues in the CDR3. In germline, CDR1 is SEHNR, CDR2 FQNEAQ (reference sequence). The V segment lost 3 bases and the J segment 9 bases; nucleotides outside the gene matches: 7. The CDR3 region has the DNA TGTGCCAGCAGCTTGGGGACAGCAGGGAAAAAACTGTTTTTT. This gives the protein CASSLGTAGKKLFF.

DNA of the CDR3: TGTGCCAGCTCACCGCCTGAGTACTCTGGAAACACCATATATTTT. As protein: CASSPPEYSGNTIYF. The chain recombines TRBV18 with TRBJ1-3; D remains unclear. The ends were cut back, 3 bases at V and 0 bases at J, with 9 bases in the middle. Germline lookup yields CDR1 KGHSH and CDR2 LQKENI. The length of the CDR3 is 15 residues.

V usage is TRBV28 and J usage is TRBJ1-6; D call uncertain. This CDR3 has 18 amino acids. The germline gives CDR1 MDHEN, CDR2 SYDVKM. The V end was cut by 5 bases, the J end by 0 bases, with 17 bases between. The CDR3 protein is CASSPQRDRRSYNSPLHF. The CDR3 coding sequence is TGTGCCAGCAGTCCACAGAGAGACCGACGCTCCTATAATTCACCCCTCCACTTT.